The rows below give T cell receptor beta chains drawn from one sample of a study of blood T cell repertoires in COVID-19. Assay used: immunoSEQ multiplex PCR; TCRdb lists only in-frame clones, some missing. The sample consists of around 16,000 clones, around 83% of them appearing once. Specimen: peripheral blood. Every receptor here comes from a man in his sixties with acute or convalescent COVID-19. CDR3s include the opening cysteine and the closing phenylalanine or tryptophan. The D gene is left open where the match is weak.

d_call	j_call	cdr3_length	v_call	cdr3_aa
TRBD2	TRBJ2-7	14	TRBV7-9	CASSPFGTTYEQYF
.	TRBJ1-5	13	TRBV30	CAWSLRGDQPQHF
TRBD1	TRBJ1-5	17	TRBV20-1	CSASSDRGFGSNQPQHF
.	TRBJ2-1	15	TRBV7-3	CASSPEGGTYNEQFF
.	TRBJ2-3	13	TRBV12-3/TRBV12-4	CASSLGRRDTQYF
.	TRBJ2-1	15	TRBV9	CASSRTTSSYNEQFF
.	TRBJ1-1	14	TRBV29-1	CSVEGQGGSTEAFF
TRBD2	TRBJ2-1	15	TRBV7-9	CASSSTSVSYNEQFF
.	TRBJ2-2	13	TRBV6-2/TRBV6-3	CASSSGWAGELFF
TRBD2	TRBJ2-3	21	TRBV12-5	CASGLDLGLAGGTSLDGTQYF
.	TRBJ1-5	12	TRBV19	CASSGQRQPQHF
TRBD2	TRBJ2-3	14	TRBV29-1	CSDELAGGVDTQYF
.	TRBJ2-3	16	TRBV7-8	CASSLELETSTDTQYF
.	TRBJ2-5	20	TRBV24-1	CATSDPSRGIEGAPRETQYF
TRBD1	TRBJ1-5	16	TRBV27	CASSSTGGTSNQPQHF
TRBD1	TRBJ2-7	14	TRBV18	CASSTGTGEYEQYF
.	TRBJ2-7	14	TRBV19	CASSIDESGDEQYF
TRBD2	TRBJ2-5	15	TRBV14	CASSPQIGGAETQYF
TRBD1	TRBJ2-1	14	TRBV30	CASSRQGVYNEQFF
.	TRBJ2-2	15	TRBV6-5	CASAPRGRNTGELFF
TRBD1	TRBJ2-7	16	TRBV6-1	CASSVLPGQAAREQYF
TRBD1	TRBJ2-2	16	TRBV14	CASSHGRPTGTGELFF
.	TRBJ2-3	16	TRBV4-1	CASSQETGKGVDTQYF
TRBD2	TRBJ2-2	15	TRBV5-4	CASSAGGVGLGELFF
TRBD2	TRBJ2-1	13	TRBV4-2	CASQSGGSGEQFF
.	TRBJ1-1	13	TRBV12-3/TRBV12-4	CASSLNGDTEAFF
TRBD1	TRBJ1-1	14	TRBV28	CASRSQGARAEAFF
.	TRBJ1-1	13	TRBV24-1	CATSRGRGTEAFF
.	TRBJ2-7	16	TRBV13	CASSLSLGALRNEQYF
TRBD1	TRBJ2-3	15	TRBV7-2	CASSSTGPGTDTQYF
.	TRBJ2-5	15	TRBV14	CASSQVSGNQETQYF
TRBD1	TRBJ1-2	16	TRBV6-1	CASSEGGGRGGYGYTF
TRBD1	TRBJ2-1	15	TRBV5-4	CASSLEGQVYNEQFF
TRBD1	TRBJ1-1	15	TRBV7-9	CASSLAPGGYTEAFF
TRBD2	TRBJ2-1	16	TRBV6-5	CASSYYAGGRGNEQFF
.	TRBJ1-2	14	TRBV7-9	CASSLNSGGGGYTF
TRBD1	TRBJ1-1	16	TRBV28	CASSSQNRGMGTEAFF
TRBD2	TRBJ2-5	19	TRBV28	CASSLGTSGRSGGQETQYF
.	TRBJ1-5	18	TRBV10-3	CAISESRHRLGGGQPQHF
TRBD1	TRBJ1-4	16	TRBV4-3	CASSPLKQGAGEKLFF
TRBD1	TRBJ1-1	16	TRBV6-7	CASSFHPGQGAPEAFF
.	TRBJ1-1	13	TRBV5-1	CASSSTDNTEAFF
TRBD2	TRBJ2-3	16	TRBV18	CATNLSGGADSDTQYF
TRBD1	TRBJ2-7	16	TRBV5-4	CASSFYWGQGFDEQYF
TRBD1	TRBJ2-6	17	TRBV3-1/TRBV3-2	CASSLGTGESGANVLTF
.	TRBJ1-3	11	TRBV20-1	CSIPLGNTIYF
.	TRBJ1-5	13	TRBV7-2	CASSLGGVVPQHF
TRBD1	TRBJ2-7	12	TRBV7-9	CASSPTGYEQYF
.	TRBJ1-3	14	TRBV7-6	CASSTPSSGNTIYF
TRBD2	TRBJ2-3	14	TRBV20-1	CSASKRGGTDTQYF
TRBD2	TRBJ2-3	18	TRBV19	CASSSPGTRARGTDTQYF